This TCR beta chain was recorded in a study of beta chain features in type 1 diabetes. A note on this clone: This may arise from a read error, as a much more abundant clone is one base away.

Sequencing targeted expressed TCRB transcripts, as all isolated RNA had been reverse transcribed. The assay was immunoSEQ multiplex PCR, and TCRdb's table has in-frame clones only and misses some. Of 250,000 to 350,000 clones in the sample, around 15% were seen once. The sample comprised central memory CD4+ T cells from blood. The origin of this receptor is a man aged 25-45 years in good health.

CDR3 amino acids: CAISQDPLILATNEKLFF. CDR3 in DNA: TGCGCCATCAGCCAAGATCCCCTAATACTTGCAACTAATGAAAAACTGTTTTTT. The V gene is TRBV4-3, the J gene TRBJ1-4; D is undetermined. The CDR3 is 18 residues long. CDR1 is LGHNA and CDR2 is YSLEER in the germline V gene.